Sequencing of this T cell receptor (beta chain) was carried out in a study of OX40 agonist ivuxolimab in advanced cancers. Looking at the study overall: Ivuxolimab was an agonistic, fully human IgG2 monoclonal antibody directed against OX40 (CD134), a costimulatory receptor. Intravenous ivuxolimab was administered to patients every 2 weeks at six dose levels: 0.01, 0.1, 0.3, 1.5, 3 and 10 mg/kg. Of the approximately 50 dose-escalation patients, hepatocellular carcinoma was present in some 19, melanoma in about 15, renal cell carcinoma in 9 and head and neck cancer in 9. The dose-escalation cohort was roughly 83% male with a mean age of roughly 60 years, ranging from roughly 20 to 80. Patients were allowed to have had prior anti-PD-1, anti-PD-L1 or anti-CTLA-4 therapy, and approximately 40% of the dose-escalation patients had previously received checkpoint inhibitors. Partial responses occurred in three dose-escalation patients: two with cutaneous melanoma and one with hepatocellular carcinoma. The purpose of peripheral TCRbeta sequencing was to test whether ivuxolimab changed TCR sequence diversity and led to clonal T-cell expansion. The paper covers the monotherapy dose-escalation part of the phase I ivuxolimab trial, which included N = 52 patients.

To sequence the TCRbeta CDR3 region, genomic DNA was isolated from the sorted cells. TCRbeta CDR3 regions were sequenced using the immunoSEQ Assay. TCRdb retrieved this table from immuneACCESS and kept in-frame rearrangements only. Not all clones are present; in checked studies, unresolved V genes account for under half, and no reason is known for the remainder. For this sample there are roughly 48,000 clones; roughly 80% appear just once. Roughly 1.1% of the sample belongs to the ten largest clones. The paper's findings and limits, for the study overall: After ivuxolimab, CD8+ T cells had more expanded clones than CD4+ T cells on average. In the 0.1-3.0 mg/kg groups, partial responders had among the lowest normalized peripheral clonal expansion, particularly in CD8+ T cells. Low levels of normalized T-cell clonal expansion were also seen in some patients who did not respond. Antigen specificity was not determined for the clonally expanded peripheral T cells. Clonal expansion of both CD4+ and CD8+ blood T cells was observed from baseline to week 6 at doses 0.1 to 3.0 mg/kg.

Points on this clone: Its antigen remains unidentified. Within one base of it there is no much larger clone, and no base qualities were kept.

The trial excluded patients who had a history of autoimmune disease or who were on systemic immunosuppression. Peripheral blood for TCR sequencing was collected from all dose cohorts at baseline, on cycle 4 day 1, and on cycle 7 day 1. Samples were obtained from an open-label, multicenter, first-in-human phase I dose-escalation trial of ivuxolimab. Adults with locally advanced or metastatic melanoma, renal cell carcinoma, hepatocellular carcinoma or head and neck squamous cell carcinoma were enrolled in the trial. Before TCR sequencing, CD4+ T cells and CD8+ T cells were sorted from peripheral blood as separate populations. Sequenced material: CD4+ or CD8+ T cells sorted from blood, taken in a trial of the OX40 agonist ivuxolimab. The receptor was isolated from an adult with an advanced solid tumor such as melanoma, head and neck, liver or kidney cancer.

The CDR3 protein is CAWSGQGRNQPQHF. The DNA sequence is TGTGCCTGGAGCGGGCAGGGGCGCAATCAGCCCCAGCATTTT. The chain employs TRBV30 and TRBJ1-5; the D region possibly corresponds to TRBD1 (6 bases align). Its CDR3 holds 14 amino acids, cysteine through phenylalanine. This entry keeps only the CDR3 DNA: 42 bases, framed from base 1. The germline V gene (reference sequence) provides CDR1 GTSNPN and CDR2 SVGIG. V and J lose 3 bases and 2 bases, and a span of 11 bases separates them.